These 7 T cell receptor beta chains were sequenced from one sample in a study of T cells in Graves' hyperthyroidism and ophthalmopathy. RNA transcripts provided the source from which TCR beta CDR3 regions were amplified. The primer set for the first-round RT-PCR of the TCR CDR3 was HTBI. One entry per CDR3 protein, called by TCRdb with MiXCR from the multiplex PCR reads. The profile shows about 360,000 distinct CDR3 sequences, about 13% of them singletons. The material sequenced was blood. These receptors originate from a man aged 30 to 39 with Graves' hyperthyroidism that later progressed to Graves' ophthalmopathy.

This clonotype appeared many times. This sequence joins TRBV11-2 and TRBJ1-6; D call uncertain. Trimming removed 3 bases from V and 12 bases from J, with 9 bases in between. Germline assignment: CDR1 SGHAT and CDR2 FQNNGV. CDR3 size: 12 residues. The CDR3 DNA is TGTGCCAGCAGCTTGTGGAGTCGACCCCTCCACTTT. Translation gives CASSLWSRPLHF.

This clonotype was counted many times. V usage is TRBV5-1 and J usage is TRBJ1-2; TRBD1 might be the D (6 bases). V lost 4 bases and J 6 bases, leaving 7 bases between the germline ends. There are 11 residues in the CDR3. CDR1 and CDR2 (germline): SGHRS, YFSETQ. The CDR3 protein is CASSGGNGYTF. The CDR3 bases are TGCGCCAGCAGCGGGGGCAATGGCTACACCTTC.

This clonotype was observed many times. CDR3 region: CASSFERDRGIPFF. The DNA of the CDR3 is TGTGCCAGCAGCTTCGAGCGGGACAGGGGAATCCCTTTCTTT. The chain recombines TRBV7-9 with TRBJ1-1; 10 positions match TRBD1. Germline trimming cut 3 bases from V and 12 bases from J; bases unmatched to any gene: 10. The CDR3 extends over 14 amino acids. Looked up from germline, CDR1 is SEHNR and CDR2 is FQNEAQ (reference sequence).

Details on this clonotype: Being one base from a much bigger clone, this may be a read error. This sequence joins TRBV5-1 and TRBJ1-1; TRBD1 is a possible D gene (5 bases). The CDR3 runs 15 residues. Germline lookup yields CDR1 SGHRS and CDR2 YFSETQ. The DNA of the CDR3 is TGCGCCAGCAGCTTGGTAGGGACCGGGGAGACTGAAGCTTCCTTT. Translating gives CASSLVGTGETEASF.

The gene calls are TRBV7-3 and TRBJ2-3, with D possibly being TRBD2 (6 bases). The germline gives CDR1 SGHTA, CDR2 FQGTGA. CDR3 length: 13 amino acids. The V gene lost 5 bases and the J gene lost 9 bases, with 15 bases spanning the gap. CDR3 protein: CASSLGQRGTQYF. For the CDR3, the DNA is TGTGCCAGCAGCCTAGGACAACGGGGGACGCAGTATTTT.

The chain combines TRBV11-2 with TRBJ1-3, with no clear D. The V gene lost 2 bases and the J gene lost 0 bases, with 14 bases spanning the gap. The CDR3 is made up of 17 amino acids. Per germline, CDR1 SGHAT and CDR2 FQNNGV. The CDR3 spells CASSLIYGVSSGNTIYF. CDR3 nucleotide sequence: TGTGCCAGCAGCTTAATATACGGCGTATCCTCTGGAAACACCATATATTTT.

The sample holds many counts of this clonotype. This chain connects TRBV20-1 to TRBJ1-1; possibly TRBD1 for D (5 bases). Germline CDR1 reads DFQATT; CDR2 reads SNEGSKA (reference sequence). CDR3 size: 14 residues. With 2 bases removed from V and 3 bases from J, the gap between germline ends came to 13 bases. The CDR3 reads CSARRLWGDTEAFF. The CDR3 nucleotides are TGCAGTGCTAGACGTCTGTGGGGGGACACTGAAGCTTTCTTT.